This TCR beta chain was identified in a study of response to subunit inactivated influenza vaccine. Study results and caveats: Authors suggested each seasonal flu vaccination may recruit only limited numbers of new T cells.

The table lists this clonotype with many counts. Antigen: not known. Relative to the germline gene, one junction end is altered; a read error may explain this. TCRdb processed the RT-PCR reads anew with MiXCR; each CDR3 protein has one entry. The sample has more than 250,000 distinct CDR3 sequences, 20% to 25% seen once; the top ten hold around 9.6%. The CDR3 has 12 amino acids. Germline CDR1 reads DFQATT; CDR2 reads SNEGSKA (reference sequence). The TCR originated in a man aged 50 to 69 who received an inactivated influenza vaccine. The chain employs TRBV20-1 and TRBJ1-2; D perhaps matches TRBD1 (5 bases). The specimen was PBMCs from blood, collected approximately 20 months after vaccination. The CDR3 coding sequence is TGCAGTGCTGGACTCGGGGCCGCCAGGGTTTACTTC. This codes for CSAGLGAARVYF.